These 17 T cell receptor beta chains were all obtained from the same sample, sequenced in a study of T-cell memory formation after mild COVID-19. TCRdb called the 5' RACE reads again in MiXCR, with one record for every CDR3 protein. Among 150,000 to 200,000 distinct CDR3 sequences listed, 11% were seen once. Sequencing was performed on PBMCs or a T cell subset sorted from them (not recorded which). Receptors originate from a young man who had mild COVID-19 (a few samples of this study predate the infection). Cell type and time point are not known.

This clonotype was recorded at least ten times. The V call is TRBV7-2, the J call TRBJ2-5, with D tentatively TRBD2 (5 bases). Germline assignment: CDR1 SGHTA and CDR2 FQGNSA. The CDR3 totals 14 residues. V was trimmed by 3 bases and J by 3 bases, leaving 11 bases between them. Written as DNA, the CDR3 is TGTGCCAGCAGCTTTCAAACGGGGAAAGAGACCCAGTACTTC. Protein product: CASSFQTGKETQYF. Filled out from reference TRBV7-2 and TRBJ2-5, the complete variable domain reads GAGVSQSPSNKVTEKGKDVELRCDPISGHTALYWYRQSLGQGLEFLIYFQGNSAPDKSGLPSDRFSAERTGGSVSTLTIQRTQQEDSAVYLCASSFQTGKETQYFGPGTRLLVL.

This clonotype was detected ten times or more. The rearrangement joins TRBV10-3 to TRBJ2-7; D is tentatively TRBD1 or TRBD2 (7 bases each). From germline, CDR1 is ENHRY and CDR2 SYGVKD. There are 17 residues in the CDR3. With 0 bases removed from V and 4 bases from J, the gap between germline ends came to 19 bases. The CDR3 here is CAISESLGGTAAYEQYV. The CDR3 DNA sequence: TGTGCCATCAGTGAGTCCCTGGGGGGGACAGCCGCTTACGAGCAGTACGTC.

This clonotype was seen only a few times. This chain connects TRBV24-1 to TRBJ2-1, with a tentative D call TRBD1 (8 bases). Germline V gene sequence: CDR1 KGHDR, CDR2 SFDVKD. Deletions cut 2 bases from V and 6 bases from J, with 16 bases between. CDR3 length: 16 residues. Written as DNA, the CDR3 is TGTGCCACCAGTGATTGGCCACAGGGGGGGAGCAATGAGCAGTTCTTC. Its protein is CATSDWPQGGSNEQFF.

This clonotype was seen more than once but under ten times. The chain recombines TRBV9 with TRBJ1-1; unclear D gene. Between the trimmed V and J ends, which lost 4 bases and 3 bases, there was a span of 13 bases. The CDR3 has 14 residues. From germline, CDR1 is SGDLS and CDR2 YYNGEE. The CDR3 nucleotides read TGTGCCAGCAGCCGGAGCGGCTGGGACACTGAAGCTTTCTTT. It codes for CASSRSGWDTEAFF.

This clonotype was seen a handful of times. The chain carries TRBV19 and TRBJ2-7, with D unresolved. Trimming removed 8 bases from V and 2 bases from J, with 4 bases in between. This CDR3 has 10 residues. The germline V gene encodes CDR1 LNHDA and CDR2 SQIVND (reference sequence). CDR3 nucleotide sequence: TGTGCCAGTGGAACCTACGAGCAGTACGTC. Amino acid sequence: CASGTYEQYV.

The CDR3 sequence is CASSFVGDNQPQHF. The CDR3 DNA follows: TGTGCCAGCAGCTTTGTCGGGGATAATCAGCCCCAGCATTTT. The chain carries TRBV7-2 and TRBJ1-5; D gene uncertain. Germline V gene lookup returns CDR1 SGHTA and CDR2 FQGNSA. The CDR3 has 14 residues. The germline V and J ends were trimmed by 3 bases and 4 bases, with 10 bases remaining between them.

This clonotype was seen only a few times. The chain couples TRBV5-1 to TRBJ1-1; 7 nucleotides agree with TRBD1. This CDR3 spans 13 amino acids. V trimming: 4 bases; J trimming: 11 bases; junction bases outside the gene matches: 11. Germline loops: CDR1 SGHRS, CDR2 YFSETQ. CDR3 DNA sequence: TGCGCCAGCAGCCCAAGGGACAGCTCGCGGGCTTTCTTT. It yields the protein CASSPRDSSRAFF.

This clonotype was observed a few times. The chain uses TRBV19 and TRBJ2-7; D gene ambiguous. The germline V gene encodes CDR1 LNHDA and CDR2 SQIVND (reference sequence). Trimming removed 7 bases at V and 2 bases at J, with 12 bases between. This CDR3 has 13 residues. In nucleotides, the CDR3 is TGTGCCAGTACCCGGAGATTGACCTACGAGCAGTACGTC. Translated: CASTRRLTYEQYV.

This clonotype appeared a few times. The genes are TRBV5-5 and TRBJ1-2; no clear D. The germline gives CDR1 SGHKS, CDR2 YYEKEE (reference sequence). The CDR3 has 13 amino acids. V dropped 1 base and J dropped 4 bases, with 8 bases sitting between them. CDR3 in amino acids: CASSLSQSYGYTF. The CDR3 nucleotides are TGTGCCAGCAGCTTGTCACAGAGCTATGGCTACACCTTC.

The gene calls are TRBV5-4 and TRBJ2-1; a weak D match, TRBD1 (5 bases). The germline V gene has CDR1 SGHNT and CDR2 YYREEE (reference sequence). The CDR3 length is 14 residues. The V end lost 1 base, the J end lost 6 bases, and 11 bases lay between the germline ends. The CDR3 sequence is CASSLLTVGNEQFF. The CDR3 DNA is TGTGCCAGCAGCTTGCTGACAGTGGGCAATGAGCAGTTCTTC.

The J gene is TRBJ2-3, the V gene TRBV7-9; D is ambiguous. CDR1 and CDR2 (germline): SEHNR, FQNEAQ (reference sequence). Trimming shortened V by 3 bases and J by 0 bases, and 7 bases separated the two germline ends. This CDR3 has 14 residues. The CDR3 loop is CASSLSRSTDTQYF. CDR3 DNA sequence: TGTGCCAGCAGCTTGAGCAGAAGCACAGATACGCAGTATTTT. Looking up the rest from reference TRBV7-9 and TRBJ2-3 gives the full variable domain: DTGVSQNPRHKITKRGQNVTFRCDPISEHNRLYWYRQTLGQGPEFLTYFQNEAQLEKSRLLSDRFSAERPKGSFSTLEIQRTEQGDSAMYLCASSLSRSTDTQYFGPGTRLTVL.

V and J are TRBV7-9 and TRBJ1-1, with 7 bases fitting TRBD1. The CDR3 consists of 16 residues. V lost 1 base to trimming and J lost 6 bases; unmatched junction nucleotides: 11. CDR1 and CDR2 (germline): SEHNR, FQNEAQ (reference sequence). The CDR3 DNA sequence: TGTGCCAGCAGCTTAGTAGTCGGCAGGGGGGACTCTGAAGCTTTCTTT. Encoded protein: CASSLVVGRGDSEAFF.

This clonotype was observed many times. The V gene is TRBV18, the J gene TRBJ2-2; 8 bases align to TRBD1. This CDR3 comprises 15 residues. Germline V gene data show CDR1 as KGHSH and CDR2 as LQKENI. The J segment lost 1 base and the V segment lost 4 bases, leaving 2 bases of the junction unmatched. Here the CDR3 DNA reads TGTGCCAGCTCACTGGGACAGGTGAACACCGGGGAGCTGTTTTTT. This encodes CASSLGQVNTGELFF.

This clonotype has just one count. This chain joins TRBV4-3 and TRBJ1-2; D is perhaps TRBD1 (5 bases). From germline, CDR1 is LGHNA and CDR2 YSLEER. Trimming took off 5 bases at V and 4 bases at J, with 17 bases between the two ends. This CDR3 spans 15 amino acids. As DNA, the CDR3 is TGCGCCAGCAGCTCTTCGGGGGTGGGAGGCTATGGCTACACCTTC. Translated, it gives CASSSSGVGGYGYTF.

The V and J genes are TRBV5-1 and TRBJ1-2; no reliable D call. Germline loops: CDR1 SGHRS, CDR2 YFSETQ. The CDR3 sequence is 13 residues long. V lost 0 bases and J 4 bases, leaving 7 bases between the germline ends. The CDR3 loop is CASSLVPVYGYTF. The CDR3 nucleotides are TGCGCCAGCAGCTTGGTCCCCGTCTATGGCTACACCTTC. The whole variable domain, remainder taken from reference TRBV5-1 and TRBJ1-2, is KAGVTQTPRYLIKTRGQQVTLSCSPISGHRSVSWYQQTPGQGLQFLFEYFSETQRNKGNFPGRFSGRQFSNSRSEMNVSTLELGDSALYLCASSLVPVYGYTFGSGTRLTVV.

This clonotype was found many times. The chain couples TRBV9 to TRBJ2-1; D is undetermined. The CDR3 length is 13 residues. V gave up 2 bases and J gave up 8 bases, with 11 bases separating them. Germline V CDR1 and CDR2: SGDLS, YYNGEE. The chain's CDR3 is CASSVEGRDEQFF. CDR3 bases: TGTGCCAGCAGCGTGGAAGGACGGGATGAGCAGTTCTTC. The full variable domain, with the rest looked up from reference TRBV9 and TRBJ2-1, is DSGVTQTPKHLITATGQRVTLRCSPRSGDLSVYWYQQSLDQGLQFLIQYYNGEERAKGNILERFSAQQFPDLHSELNLSSLELGDSALYFCASSVEGRDEQFFGPGTRLTVL.

This clonotype came up a few times. V gene TRBV2 combines with J gene TRBJ2-2; D is unclear. Trimming took off 7 bases at V and 4 bases at J, with 10 bases between the two ends. The CDR3 contains 13 residues. Germline CDR1 reads SNHLY; CDR2 reads FYNNEI. DNA for the CDR3: TGTGCCAGCAACTACGACCCCACCGGGGAGCTGTTTTTT. Amino acids: CASNYDPTGELFF. The complete variable domain, with remaining parts taken from reference TRBV2 and TRBJ2-2, reads EPEVTQTPSHQVTQMGQEVILRCVPISNHLYFYWYRQILGQKVEFLVSFYNNEISEKSEIFDDQFSVERPDGSNFTLKIRSTKLEDSAMYFCASNYDPTGELFFGEGSRLTVL.